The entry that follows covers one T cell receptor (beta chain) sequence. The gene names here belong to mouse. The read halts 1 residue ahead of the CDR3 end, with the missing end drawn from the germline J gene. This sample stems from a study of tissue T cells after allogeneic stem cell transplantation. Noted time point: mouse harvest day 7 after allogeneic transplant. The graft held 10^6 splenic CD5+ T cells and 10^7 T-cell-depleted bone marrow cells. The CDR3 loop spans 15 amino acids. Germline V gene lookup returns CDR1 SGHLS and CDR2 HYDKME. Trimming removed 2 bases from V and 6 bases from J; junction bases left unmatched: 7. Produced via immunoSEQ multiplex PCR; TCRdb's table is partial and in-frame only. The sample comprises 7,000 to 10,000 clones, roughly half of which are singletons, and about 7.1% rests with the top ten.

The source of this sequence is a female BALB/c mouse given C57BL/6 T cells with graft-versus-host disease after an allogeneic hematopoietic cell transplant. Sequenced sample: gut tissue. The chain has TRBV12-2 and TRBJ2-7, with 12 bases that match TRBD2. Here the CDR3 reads CASSRGPGLGGEQYF. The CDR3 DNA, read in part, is TGTGCCAGCTCTCGTGGGCCGGGACTGGGGGGTGAACAGTAC.